The rows below give T cell receptor beta chains drawn from one sample of a study of beta chain features in type 1 diabetes. TCRdb's copy holds only in-frame clones and misses some; the assay was immunoSEQ multiplex PCR. Of around 340,000 clones listed, around 9% are singletons. Sample: central memory CD4+ T cells from blood. These receptors were collected from a man aged 30 to 45 with type 1 diabetes. The CDR3 runs from the conserved cysteine through the conserved F or W. D genes are given only for firm matches. Clone size, where shown, is once, few, many, or a class for clones that have expanded.

-	TRBV20-1	TRBJ2-7	-	TGCAGTGCCCCAGACGGCTACGAGCAGTACTTC	CSAPDGYEQYF
-	TRBV9	TRBJ2-7	few	TGTGCCAGCAGCGGAGATCCAAGTACTGGGGAGCAGTACTTC	CASSGDPSTGEQYF
-	TRBV29-1	TRBJ1-2	few	TGCAGCGTTGCACCTGGGACGGAGGGGTTGGGCTACACCTTC	CSVAPGTEGLGYTF
TRBD2	TRBV7-2	TRBJ2-3	-	TGTGCCAGCAGCTCGGGACTAGCGGGGGGGGCAGATACGCAGTATTTT	CASSSGLAGGADTQYF
-	TRBV9	TRBJ2-7	-	TGTGCCAGCAGCGTAGGTGGCGGAGACTCCTACGAGCAGTACTTC	CASSVGGGDSYEQYF
TRBD1	TRBV30	TRBJ1-4	-	TGTGCCTGGTCGACAGGGCAAAATGAAAAACTGTTTTTT	CAWSTGQNEKLFF
TRBD2	TRBV11-2	TRBJ2-5	-	TGTGCCAGCAGCCAACTAGCGGACAGTCAAGAGACCCAGTACTTC	CASSQLADSQETQYF
-	TRBV7-9	TRBJ2-7	many	TGTGCCAGCAGTGGTGAGGTCTTCTACGAGCAGTACTTC	CASSGEVFYEQYF
-	TRBV5-6	TRBJ1-2	few	TGTGCCAGCACTTTGGGCATTAGCTATGGCTACACCTTC	CASTLGISYGYTF
-	TRBV14	TRBJ1-1	few	TGTGCCAGCAGCCAAGCGAAGGGCCGTGGAGTGAACACTGAAGCTTTCTTT	CASSQAKGRGVNTEAFF
-	TRBV7-9	TRBJ2-1	-	TGTGCCAGCAGCTTAGCGTGGACAGCCTCCTACAATGAGCAGTTCTTC	CASSLAWTASYNEQFF
TRBD1	TRBV10-2	TRBJ1-4	many	TGCGCCAGCCGAAGGCAGGGGGGGACTAATGAAAAACTGTTTTTT	CASRRQGGTNEKLFF
-	TRBV7-9	TRBJ1-6	few	TGTGCCAGCAGCTCCCCAGGGATTCTCAATTCACCCCTCCACTTT	CASSSPGILNSPLHF
-	TRBV7-9	TRBJ1-6	few	TGTGCCAGCAGCTCAAGTAATTCACCCCTCCACTTT	CASSSSNSPLHF
TRBD1	TRBV12-5	TRBJ2-2	few	TGTGCTAGTGGTTTGATAGGGGGACAGGGGTCCACCGGGGAGCTGTTTTTT	CASGLIGGQGSTGELFF
-	TRBV4-3	TRBJ1-2	-	TGCGCCAGCAGCCAAGATCCCCGTAGATCCCCGAGCGATGGCTACACCTTC	CASSQDPRRSPSDGYTF
TRBD1	TRBV7-9	TRBJ1-2	few	TGTGCCAGCAGCTCTCATACAGGGGGCTTCTATGGCTACACCTTC	CASSSHTGGFYGYTF
-	TRBV5-1	TRBJ2-1	many	TGCGCCAGCAGCTTGACCAATGAGCAGTTCTTC	CASSLTNEQFF
-	TRBV7-2	TRBJ2-7	-	TGTGCCAGCAGCTTAGGGACCTTCTACGAGCAGTACTTC	CASSLGTFYEQYF
TRBD1	TRBV6-6	TRBJ1-5	-	TGTGCCAGCAGTTACTGGGCCGGGACAGGGAATCAGCCCCAGCATTTT	CASSYWAGTGNQPQHF
-	TRBV18	TRBJ2-3	few	TGTGCCAGCTCACCGGCCGCAAGGACAGATACGCAGTATTTT	CASSPAARTDTQYF
-	TRBV20-1	TRBJ2-1	-	TGCAGTGCCGTTGGTAAAAGGCAGTTCTTC	CSAVGKRQFF
-	TRBV7-9	TRBJ2-3	few	TGTGCCAGCAGCGCATCAACAGATACGCAGTATTTT	CASSASTDTQYF
-	TRBV7-2	TRBJ1-2	few	TGTGCCAGCAGCTTAGCACAGGGCGATGGCTACACCTTC	CASSLAQGDGYTF
-	TRBV30	TRBJ1-3	many	TGTGCCTGGAGTCTACAGGGCGGAAGAAACACCATATATTTT	CAWSLQGGRNTIYF
-	TRBV7-2	TRBJ2-3	many	TGTGCCAGCAGCTTACGGCAGACGGATACGCAGTATTTT	CASSLRQTDTQYF
-	TRBV5-1	TRBJ1-1	few	TGCGCCAGCAGCTTGCAAGGGGCGGAGATGAACACTGAAGCTTTCTTT	CASSLQGAEMNTEAFF
-	TRBV7-9	TRBJ1-4	-	TGTGCCAGCAGCTTAAACAGTGGTAGTGAAAAACTGTTTTTT	CASSLNSGSEKLFF
-	TRBV7-8	TRBJ2-3	few	TGTGCCAGCAGCTCAGTAGTGACTAGCACAGATACGCAGTATTTT	CASSSVVTSTDTQYF
TRBD1	TRBV18	TRBJ2-7	-	TGTGCCAGCTCACCCGGGACAGGGGACTACGAGCAGTACTTC	CASSPGTGDYEQYF
-	TRBV7-2	TRBJ2-3	-	TGTGCCAGCAGAAGGGGGACAGATACGCAGTATTTT	CASRRGTDTQYF
TRBD1	TRBV7-2	TRBJ1-3	-	TGTGCCAGCAGCAAAGGGACAGGTCCGGCTGGAAACACCATATATTTT	CASSKGTGPAGNTIYF
-	TRBV6-5	TRBJ1-6	-	TGTGCCACCCTAGGGGGGGCAGGTAATTCACCCCTCCACTTT	CATLGGAGNSPLHF
-	TRBV29-1	TRBJ2-5	-	TGCAGCGTTGAAGGGCAGGGAAGGGAGACCCAGTACTTC	CSVEGQGRETQYF
TRBD1	TRBV2	TRBJ1-6	few	TGTGCCAGCAGCCCAGAGGGGGCTGAAAATTCACCCCTCCACTTT	CASSPEGAENSPLHF
TRBD1	TRBV10-3	TRBJ2-5	-	TGTGCCATCAGACCAGGACAGGGCGCTCTCGAGACCCAGTACTTC	CAIRPGQGALETQYF
-	TRBV6-6	TRBJ2-1	-	TGTGCCAGCATCTCCTTGGGGACCGAGCAGTTCTTC	CASISLGTEQFF
-	TRBV4-3	TRBJ1-1	-	TGCGCCAGCAGGCTAGGGCGGTCGAACACTGAAGCTTTCTTT	CASRLGRSNTEAFF
-	TRBV7-8	TRBJ2-7	-	TGTGCCAGCAGCCAAGGTTTAGGGATCTACGAGCAGTACTTC	CASSQGLGIYEQYF
TRBD2	TRBV9	TRBJ2-5	few	TGTGCCAGCAGCGTAGAACCGGGGGGGCCTGGAGGGACCCAGTACTTC	CASSVEPGGPGGTQYF
-	TRBV2	TRBJ1-1	many	TGTGCCAGCAGTGAAACACAGTTTGAAGCTTTCTTT	CASSETQFEAFF
TRBD1	TRBV28	TRBJ1-2	few	TGTGCCAGCAGCTCGGGACAGAAGACGGATGGCTACACCTTC	CASSSGQKTDGYTF
TRBD1	TRBV19	TRBJ1-5	-	TGTGCCAGTAGTCCGCAGGGGGCATTGGGCAATCAGCCCCAGCATTTT	CASSPQGALGNQPQHF
-	TRBV4-3	TRBJ1-1	-	TGCGCCAGCAGCCAAGAGCAGTGGACAGCTGAAGCTTTCTTT	CASSQEQWTAEAFF
TRBD2	TRBV7-7	TRBJ2-1	-	TGTGCTAGCAGCCAGCTAACGGGGGGAGACAATGAGCAGTTCTTC	CASSQLTGGDNEQFF
-	TRBV28	TRBJ1-5	many	TGTGCCAGCATGGGCGGCAATCAGCCCCAGCATTTT	CASMGGNQPQHF